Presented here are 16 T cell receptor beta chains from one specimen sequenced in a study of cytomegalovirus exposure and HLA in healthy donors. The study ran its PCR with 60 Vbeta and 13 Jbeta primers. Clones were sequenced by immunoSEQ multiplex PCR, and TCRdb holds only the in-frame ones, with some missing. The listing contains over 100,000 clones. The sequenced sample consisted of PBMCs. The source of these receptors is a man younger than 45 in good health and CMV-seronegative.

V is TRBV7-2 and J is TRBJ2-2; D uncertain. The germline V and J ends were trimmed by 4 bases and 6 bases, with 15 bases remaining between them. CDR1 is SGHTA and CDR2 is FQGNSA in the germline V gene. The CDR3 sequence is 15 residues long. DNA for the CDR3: TGTGCCAGCAGCTCCTACCGGTTAGCTGCCGGGGAGCTGTTTTTT. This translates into CASSSYRLAAGELFF.

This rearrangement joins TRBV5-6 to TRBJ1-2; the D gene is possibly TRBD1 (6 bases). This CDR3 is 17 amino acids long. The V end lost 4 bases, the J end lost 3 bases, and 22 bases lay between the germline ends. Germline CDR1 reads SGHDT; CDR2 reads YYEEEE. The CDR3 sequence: CASSLYRDTLKDYGYTF. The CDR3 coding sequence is TGTGCCAGCAGCCTTTACCGGGACACTCTCAAGGACTATGGCTACACCTTC. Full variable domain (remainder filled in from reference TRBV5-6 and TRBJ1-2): DAGVTQSPTHLIKTRGQQVTLRCSPKSGHDTVSWYQQALGQGPQFIFQYYEEEERQRGNFPDRFSGHQFPNYSSELNVNALLLGDSALYLCASSLYRDTLKDYGYTFGSGTRLTVV.

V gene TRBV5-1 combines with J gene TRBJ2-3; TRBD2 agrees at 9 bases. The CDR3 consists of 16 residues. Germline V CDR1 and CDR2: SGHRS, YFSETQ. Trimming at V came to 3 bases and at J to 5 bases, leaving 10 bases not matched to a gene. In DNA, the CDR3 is TGCGCCAGCAGCTCCGCGACTAGCGGTCTGATAGATACGCAGTATTTT. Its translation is CASSSATSGLIDTQYF.

The CDR3 is CASSELGQGYGEQYF. For the CDR3, the DNA is TGTGCCAGCAGTGAATTGGGACAGGGTTACGGCGAGCAGTACTTC. V usage is TRBV2 and J usage is TRBJ2-7; 9 bases line up with TRBD1. CDR3 length equals 15 residues. The germline gives CDR1 SNHLY, CDR2 FYNNEI. The J segment lost 6 bases and the V segment lost 2 bases, leaving 8 bases of the junction unmatched. The variable domain in full, completed from reference TRBV2 and TRBJ2-7, reads EPEVTQTPSHQVTQMGQEVILRCVPISNHLYFYWYRQILGQKVEFLVSFYNNEISEKSEIFDDQFSVERPDGSNFTLKIRSTKLEDSAMYFCASSELGQGYGEQYFGPGTRLTVT.

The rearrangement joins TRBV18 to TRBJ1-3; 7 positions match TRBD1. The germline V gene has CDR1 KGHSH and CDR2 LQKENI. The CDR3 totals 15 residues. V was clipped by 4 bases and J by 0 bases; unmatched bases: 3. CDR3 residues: CASSLGQVSGNTIYF. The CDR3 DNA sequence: TGTGCCAGCTCACTAGGACAGGTCTCTGGAAACACCATATATTTT.

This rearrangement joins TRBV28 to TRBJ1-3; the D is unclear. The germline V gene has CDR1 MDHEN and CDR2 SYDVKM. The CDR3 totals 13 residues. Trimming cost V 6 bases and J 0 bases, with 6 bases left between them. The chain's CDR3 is CASSLNSGNTIYF. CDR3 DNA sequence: TGTGCCAGCAGCCTTAACTCTGGAAACACCATATATTTT. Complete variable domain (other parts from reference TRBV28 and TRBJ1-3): DVKVTQSSRYLVKRTGEKVFLECVQDMDHENMFWYRQDPGLGLRLIYFSYDVKMKEKGDIPEGYSVSREKKERFSLILESASTNQTSMYLCASSLNSGNTIYFGEGSWLTVV.

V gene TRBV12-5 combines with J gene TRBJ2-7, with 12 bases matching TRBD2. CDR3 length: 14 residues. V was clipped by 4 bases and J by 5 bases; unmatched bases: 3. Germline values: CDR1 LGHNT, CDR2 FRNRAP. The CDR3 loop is CASGSGLAGNEQYF. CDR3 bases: TGTGCTAGTGGTTCCGGACTAGCGGGGAACGAGCAGTACTTC.

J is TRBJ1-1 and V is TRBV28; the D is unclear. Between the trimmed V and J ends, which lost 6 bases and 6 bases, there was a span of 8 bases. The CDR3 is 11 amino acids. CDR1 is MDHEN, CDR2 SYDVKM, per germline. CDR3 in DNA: TGTGCCAGCAGAGTGCACTCTGAAGCTTTCTTT. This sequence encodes CASRVHSEAFF.

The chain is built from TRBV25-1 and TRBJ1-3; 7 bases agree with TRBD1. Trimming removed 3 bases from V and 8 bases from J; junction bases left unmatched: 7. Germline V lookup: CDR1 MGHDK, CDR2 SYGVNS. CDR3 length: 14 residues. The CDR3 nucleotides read TGTGCCAGCAGTGAGGCAGGGGGGCAGTACACCATATATTTT. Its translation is CASSEAGGQYTIYF. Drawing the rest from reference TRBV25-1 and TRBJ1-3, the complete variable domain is EADIYQTPRYLVIGTGKKITLECSQTMGHDKMYWYQQDPGMELHLIHYSYGVNSTEKGDLSSESTVSRIRTEHFPLTLESARPSHTSQYLCASSEAGGQYTIYFGEGSWLTVV.

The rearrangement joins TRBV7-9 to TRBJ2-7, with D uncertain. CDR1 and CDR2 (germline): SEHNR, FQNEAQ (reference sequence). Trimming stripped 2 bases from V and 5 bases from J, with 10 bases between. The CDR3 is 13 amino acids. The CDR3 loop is CASSLTLGDEQYF. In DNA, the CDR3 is TGTGCCAGCAGCTTAACCCTAGGAGACGAGCAGTACTTC.

Here the CDR3 reads CASSLEGTANYGYTF. CDR3 in DNA: TGCGCCAGCAGCTTGGAAGGGACAGCTAACTATGGCTACACCTTC. The J gene is TRBJ1-2, the V gene TRBV5-1; 7 bases align to TRBD1. After removal of 0 bases from V and 0 bases from J, the junction contained 2 bases not matched to a gene. The CDR3 spans 15 residues. Germline CDR1 reads SGHRS; CDR2 reads YFSETQ.

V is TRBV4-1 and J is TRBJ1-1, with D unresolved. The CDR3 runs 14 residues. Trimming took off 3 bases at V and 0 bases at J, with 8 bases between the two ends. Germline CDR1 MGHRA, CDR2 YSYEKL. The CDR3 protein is CASSHNNMNTEAFF. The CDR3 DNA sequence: TGCGCCAGCAGCCATAATAATATGAACACTGAAGCTTTCTTT.

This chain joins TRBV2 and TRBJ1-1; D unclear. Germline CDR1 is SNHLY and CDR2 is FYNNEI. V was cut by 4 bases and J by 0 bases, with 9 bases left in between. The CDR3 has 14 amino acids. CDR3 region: CASSGRALNTEAFF. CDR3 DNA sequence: TGTGCCAGCAGTGGGCGGGCCCTGAACACTGAAGCTTTCTTT. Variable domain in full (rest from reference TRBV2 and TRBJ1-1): EPEVTQTPSHQVTQMGQEVILRCVPISNHLYFYWYRQILGQKVEFLVSFYNNEISEKSEIFDDQFSVERPDGSNFTLKIRSTKLEDSAMYFCASSGRALNTEAFFGQGTRLTVV.

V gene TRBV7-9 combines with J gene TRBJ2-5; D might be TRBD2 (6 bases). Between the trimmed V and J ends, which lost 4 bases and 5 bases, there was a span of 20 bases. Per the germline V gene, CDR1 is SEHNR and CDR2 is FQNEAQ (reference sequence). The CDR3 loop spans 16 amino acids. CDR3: CASSSPTLARGETQYF. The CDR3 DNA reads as TGTGCCAGCAGCTCCCCAACCCTAGCGAGGGGCGAGACCCAGTACTTC.

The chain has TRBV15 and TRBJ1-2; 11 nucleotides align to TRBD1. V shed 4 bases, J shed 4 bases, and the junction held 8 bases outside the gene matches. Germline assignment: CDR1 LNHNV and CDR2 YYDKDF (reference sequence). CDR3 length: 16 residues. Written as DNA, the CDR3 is TGTGCCACCAGCAAACCGGACAGGGGGCAGGGCTATGGCTACACCTTC. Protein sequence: CATSKPDRGQGYGYTF.

CDR3 amino acids: CAWRPPGFSETQYF. The CDR3 bases are TGTGCCTGGCGACCCCCAGGGTTCTCGGAGACCCAGTACTTC. The J gene is TRBJ2-5, the V gene TRBV30; D is perhaps TRBD1 (5 bases). In germline, CDR1 is GTSNPN, CDR2 SVGIG (reference sequence). This CDR3 comprises 14 residues. Trimming removed 5 bases from V and 5 bases from J, with 18 bases in between.